Listed here are 3 T cell receptor beta chains from one sample, sequenced in a study of OX40 agonist ivuxolimab in advanced cancers. Sequencing used immunoSEQ multiplex PCR; TCRdb keeps in-frame clones, though not all of them. This sample has 40,000 to 60,000 clones, with approximately 83% found just once. Sequenced here: CD4+ or CD8+ T cells sorted from blood, sampled in a trial of the OX40 agonist ivuxolimab. The source of these receptors is an adult with an advanced solid tumor such as melanoma, head and neck, liver or kidney cancer.

The V gene is TRBV6-1, the J gene TRBJ1-4; 10 nucleotides agree with TRBD1. Germline trimming cut 5 bases from V and 4 bases from J; bases unmatched to any gene: 16. Per the germline V gene, CDR1 is MNHNS and CDR2 is SASEGT. The CDR3 contains 19 residues. The CDR3, as DNA: TGTGCCAGCAGTCAAGACCCGCGAGACAGGGGGCCGCGTAATGAAAAACTGTTTTTT. Encoded protein: CASSQDPRDRGPRNEKLFF.

The chain combines TRBV7-2 with TRBJ1-4; TRBD1 is a possible D gene (5 bases). CDR1 and CDR2 from the germline V gene are SGHTA and FQGNSA. V was trimmed by 5 bases and J by 0 bases, leaving 16 bases between them. The CDR3 covers 17 residues. CDR3 amino acids: CASSPRAGQATNEKLFF. The CDR3 bases are TGTGCCAGCAGCCCCAGGGCCGGACAAGCAACTAATGAAAAACTGTTTTTT. The variable domain in full, with the rest retrieved from reference TRBV7-2 and TRBJ1-4, is GAGVSQSPSNKVTEKGKDVELRCDPISGHTALYWYRQSLGQGLEFLIYFQGNSAPDKSGLPSDRFSAERTGGSVSTLTIQRTQQEDSAVYLCASSPRAGQATNEKLFFGSGTQLSVL.

V and J are TRBV27 and TRBJ2-2, with 9 bases matching TRBD1. The CDR3 sequence is 14 residues long. Germline CDR1 and CDR2: MNHEY and SMNVEV (reference sequence). The ends lost 6 bases at V and 4 bases at J; junction bases unmatched: 3. CDR3 DNA sequence: TGTGCCAGCAGAGGGACAGGGTCCACCGGGGAGCTGTTTTTT. Translated, it gives CASRGTGSTGELFF.